This TCR beta chain was obtained from a study of OX40 agonist ivuxolimab in advanced cancers. Broadly, across the study: Ivuxolimab was a fully human IgG2 agonistic monoclonal antibody targeting the costimulatory receptor OX40 (CD134). Intravenous ivuxolimab was administered to patients every 2 weeks at six dose levels: 0.01, 0.1, 0.3, 1.5, 3 and 10 mg/kg. Among the 50 to 55 dose-escalation patients, 19 had hepatocellular carcinoma, around 15 melanoma, 9 renal cell carcinoma and 9 head and neck cancer. The dose-escalation cohort was roughly 87% male with a mean age of approximately 59 years, ranging from roughly 20 to 80. Patients were allowed to have had prior anti-PD-1, anti-PD-L1 or anti-CTLA-4 therapy, and less than 45% of the dose-escalation patients had previously received checkpoint inhibitors. Three dose-escalation patients achieved partial responses, one with hepatocellular carcinoma and two with cutaneous melanoma. Peripheral TCRbeta sequencing aimed to test whether ivuxolimab altered TCR sequence diversity and caused clonal T-cell expansion. The paper covers the monotherapy dose-escalation part of the phase I ivuxolimab trial, which included N of about 50 patients. Findings and caveats that apply to the study as a whole: After ivuxolimab, expanded clones were on average more numerous among CD8+ T cells than among CD4+ T cells. Low levels of normalized T-cell clonal expansion were also seen in some patients who did not respond. In the 0.1-3.0 mg/kg groups, partial responders had among the lowest normalized peripheral clonal expansion, particularly in CD8+ T cells. Antigen specificity was not determined for the clonally expanded peripheral T cells. At doses of 0.1 to 3.0 mg/kg, clonal expansion of both CD4+ and CD8+ T cells in blood was seen between baseline and week 6.

As regards this clone: Its antigen remains unidentified. Base quality data are lacking; no much larger clone is found one base away.

Patients with a history of autoimmune disease or receiving systemic immunosuppression were excluded from the trial. Peripheral blood for TCR sequencing was collected from all dose cohorts at baseline, on cycle 4 day 1, and on cycle 7 day 1. The samples were taken from a phase I, first-in-human, multicenter, open-label dose-escalation trial of ivuxolimab. The trial enrolled adults with locally advanced or metastatic head and neck squamous cell, hepatocellular, melanoma or renal cell carcinoma. Before TCR sequencing, CD4+ T cells and CD8+ T cells from peripheral blood were sorted into separate populations. Genomic DNA was extracted from sorted cells for sequencing of the TCRbeta CDR3 region. The immunoSEQ Assay was used to sequence the TCRbeta CDR3 regions. The clones in this table, taken by TCRdb from immuneACCESS, are in-frame only. Not every clone is retained; where verified, under half of the shortfall comes from an unresolved V gene, and the cause of the rest is unknown. The sample table records 90,000 or so clones; over 75% of these occur just once. The top ten clonotypes cover 2.6% of the sample.

Its CDR3 holds 15 amino acids, cysteine through phenylalanine. Here the CDR3 DNA is all that survives: 45 bases in frame from base 1. The germline V gene supplies CDR1 SGDLS and CDR2 YYNGEE. V is cut by 4 bases and J by 0 bases, and the space between the germline ends is 14 bases. Source: CD4+ or CD8+ T cells sorted from blood, taken in a trial of the OX40 agonist ivuxolimab. The TCR comes from an adult with an advanced solid tumor such as melanoma, head and neck, liver or kidney cancer. The chain couples TRBV9 to TRBJ2-7; the D call could be TRBD1 or TRBD2, with each sharing 7 bases. The DNA sequence follows: TGTGCCAGCAGCTCAGCGGGACAGAGCTCCTACGAGCAGTACTTC. This is translated as CASSSAGQSSYEQYF.